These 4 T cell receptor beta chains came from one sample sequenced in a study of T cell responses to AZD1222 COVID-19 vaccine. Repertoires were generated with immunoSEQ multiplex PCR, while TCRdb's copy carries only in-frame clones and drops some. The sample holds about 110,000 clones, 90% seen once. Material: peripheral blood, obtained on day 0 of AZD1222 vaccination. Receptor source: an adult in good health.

The CDR3 nucleotides are TGCAGCAGTTTCGGACTGAGCACAGATACGCAGTATTTT. Translating gives CSSFGLSTDTQYF. J is TRBJ2-3 and V is TRBV29-1; D perhaps matches TRBD2 (5 bases). The germline V gene encodes CDR1 SQVTM and CDR2 ANQGSEA. The V end was cut by 8 bases, the J end by 0 bases, with 12 bases between. This CDR3 comprises 13 residues.

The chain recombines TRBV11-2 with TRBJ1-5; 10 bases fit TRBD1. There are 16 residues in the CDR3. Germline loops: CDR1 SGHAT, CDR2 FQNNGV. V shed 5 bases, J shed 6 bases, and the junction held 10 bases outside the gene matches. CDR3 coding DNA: TGTGCCAGCAGCCCCTCCGGGACAGGGGCCGGTCAGCCCCAGCATTTT. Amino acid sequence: CASSPSGTGAGQPQHF. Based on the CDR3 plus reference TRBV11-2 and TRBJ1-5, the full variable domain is EAGVAQSPRYKIIEKRQSVAFWCNPISGHATLYWYQQILGQGPKLLIQFQNNGVVDDSQLPKDRFSAERLKGVDSTLKIQPAKLEDSAVYLCASSPSGTGAGQPQHFGDGTRLSIL.

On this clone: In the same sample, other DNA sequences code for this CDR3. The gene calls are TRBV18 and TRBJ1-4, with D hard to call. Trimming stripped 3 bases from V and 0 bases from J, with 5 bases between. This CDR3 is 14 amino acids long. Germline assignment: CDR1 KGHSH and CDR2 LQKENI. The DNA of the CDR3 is TGTGCCAGCTCACCCGGTGCAACTAATGAAAAACTGTTTTTT. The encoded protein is CASSPGATNEKLFF.

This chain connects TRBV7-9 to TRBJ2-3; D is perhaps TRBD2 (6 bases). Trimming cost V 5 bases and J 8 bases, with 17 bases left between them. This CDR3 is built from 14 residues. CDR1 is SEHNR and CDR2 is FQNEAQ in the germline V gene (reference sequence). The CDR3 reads CASSPPGGTSTQYF. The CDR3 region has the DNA TGTGCCAGCAGCCCACCCGGGGGTACGTCTACGCAGTATTTT.